This T cell receptor beta chain originates from a study of blood T cell repertoires in COVID-19 (dated by TCRdb to 2020 to 2022). A note on the overall study: Samples covering the acute and convalescent phases of COVID-19 were provided by collaborators in the United States, Italy and Spain. The samples were drawn from two sources: the first 160 participants of the ongoing ImmuneRACE study, and 1,254 subjects contributed by 6 global collaborators. The material from the prospective study consisted of cDNA or gDNA derived from T cells, B-cell-depleted T cells, or PBMCs. The dataset comprised deeply sampled blood TCRbeta repertoires from subjects exposed to, actively infected with, or recovered from COVID-19. The sample metadata nearly always contained a de-identified subject ID, COVID-19 status, age in years and sex. HLA class I and class II types, where available, came from metadata supplied by the sample provider rather than from assay-based typing. The repertoires were released in a freely available public database meant as a resource for research on the immune response to SARS-CoV-2.

From a lookup of the germline V gene (reference sequence), CDR1 and CDR2 are MNHNY and SVGAGI. The CDR3 runs 13 residues from the cysteine to the phenylalanine. The kept DNA is CDR3 alone, 39 bases in frame from the first base. The V and J ends are trimmed by 4 bases and 2 bases, leaving 6 bases between them. About this clone itself: The antigen it recognizes is unknown. No clone much larger than this one lies a single base away; base qualities are absent.

Whole blood was collected in K2EDTA tubes by collaborating institutions according to the institutions' own protocols. For TCRbeta analysis, collaborators shipped samples in one of three forms: frozen whole blood, isolated PBMCs, or DNA extracted from either of those sample types. Points the paper makes about the study in general: Clinical and demographic metadata were provided uncurated, with the amount varying by source and participant.

TCRbeta CDR3 regions were amplified from genomic DNA by means of the immunoSEQ Assay, a bias-controlled multiplex PCR. The study's processing was this. Nucleated cell counts per sample were estimated from amplification of reference gene primers within the assay. To quantify the absolute abundance of each unique TCRbeta CDR3 rearrangement, sequence reads were collapsed and filtered. For each sample, productive Simpson clonality was calculated as the square root of Simpson's diversity index over productive rearrangements. TCRdb took this table from immuneACCESS and kept in-frame rearrangements with V and J called. Such tables lack part of the clones; where checked against another copy, unresolved V genes explain under half of the gap, and the rest is unexplained. That table furnishes V, J and clone size, whereas the DNA furnished D and trimming. The table for this sample lists 65,000 or so clones; approximately 84% of them were counted only once. Less than 4.5% of the sample belongs to the ten largest clones.

Recombination joined TRBV6-6 with TRBJ2-1, with the D segment identity uncertain. Sequencing used peripheral blood. The receptor was derived from a man between 60 and 75 years old with acute or convalescent COVID-19. The CDR3 here reads CASSSTAYNEQFF. The sequence in DNA is TGTGCCAGCAGTTCTACAGCCTACAATGAGCAGTTCTTC.